This section outlines one TCR beta chain sequence together with its context. Its specificity is not known. Trimming stripped 5 bases from V and 0 bases from J, with 14 bases between. The CDR3 extends over 15 amino acids. Study-level findings and limits: Greatest tumor Treg TCR overlap was with tumor naive CD4+ cells. The TCR gene usage of tumor memory CD4+ T cells clustered together with blood and lymph node memory CD4+ cells and with lymph node naive CD4+ cells.

Constant-region reverse primers amplified full-length variable regions, followed by semi-nested Nested Universal Primer A PCR. TCRdb re-analysed the 5' RACE reads in MiXCR, keeping a single row per CDR3 protein. The table includes roughly 8,400 distinct CDR3 sequences, roughly 60% detected once. CD4+CD45RO+CD25- cells were isolated as memory CD4+ T cells. The gene calls are TRBV12-3 or TRBV12-4 and TRBJ2-7, with D perhaps TRBD1 or TRBD2 (6 bases each). This clonotype was sampled from a female donor with breast cancer. Source material: tumor-infiltrating memory CD4+ T cells sorted from the breast tumor. Subset denoted: memory CD4+ T cells, CD4+CD45RO+CD25-. The CDR3 sequence is CASSAIGGASYEQYF. The CDR3 DNA sequence: TGTGCCAGCAGTGCGATCGGGGGCGCCTCCTACGAGCAGTACTTC.